This entry features one T cell receptor (beta chain) sequence. Original methodology: Cell counts per sample came from amplifying reference gene primers. Sequencing used immunoSEQ multiplex PCR; TCRdb keeps in-frame clones, though not all of them. That table is the source of V, J and clone size, and D and trimming were worked out from the DNA. The table shows around 130,000 clones, with roughly 86% occurring only once. This sample stems from a study of blood T cell repertoires in COVID-19. Whole-study context: Some COVID-19 samples were acute and others convalescent; all came from the United States, Italy and Spain. T cells, B-cell-depleted T cells, or PBMCs supplied cDNA or gDNA.

Germline loops: CDR1 ENHRY, CDR2 SYGVKD. V lost 4 bases, J lost 7 bases, and 8 bases stayed unmatched. CDR3 length: 14 residues. V is TRBV10-3 and J is TRBJ1-1; 8 nucleotides match TRBD1. This TCR came from a human donor in a cohort sampled during active COVID-19. The sequencing sample was made of peripheral blood. DNA for the CDR3: TGTGCCATCAGTGCAGGACAGGGCTCAGGTGAAGCTTTCTTT. This codes for CAISAGQGSGEAFF.